The 4 T cell receptor beta chains reported below all come from one sample, sequenced in a study of blood T cell repertoires in COVID-19. Assay: immunoSEQ multiplex PCR; the TCRdb copy retains only in-frame clones and omits some. The sample includes approximately 180,000 clones, 70% to 90% of them seen just once. Sequencing used peripheral blood. These receptors were taken from a man in his 60s with acute or convalescent COVID-19.

This chain connects TRBV10-3 to TRBJ1-2, with TRBD1 identical over 7 bases. Germline V CDR1 and CDR2: ENHRY, SYGVKD. This CDR3 comprises 13 residues. The J segment lost 6 bases and the V segment lost 3 bases, leaving 4 bases of the junction unmatched. DNA for the CDR3: TGTGCCATCAGTGAAGACAGGGAGGATGGCTACACCTTC. Its translation: CAISEDREDGYTF.

The chain employs TRBV6-2 or TRBV6-3 and TRBJ2-1; possible D gene TRBD2, 6 bases. V lost 6 bases to trimming and J lost 8 bases, with 20 bases between them. The germline gives CDR1 MNHEY, CDR2 SVGEGT. The CDR3 runs 15 residues. The CDR3 is CASSPGGRERDEQFF. CDR3 sequence (DNA): TGTGCCAGCAGCCCCGGAGGACGGGAGCGGGATGAGCAGTTCTTC.

The V and J genes are TRBV5-4 and TRBJ1-4; 10 bases line up with TRBD1. Germline CDR1 is SGHNT and CDR2 is YYREEE (reference sequence). Trimming cost V 4 bases and J 0 bases; bases outside gene matches: 3. This CDR3 spans 16 amino acids. The CDR3, as DNA: TGTGCCAGCAGCCGTGGACAGGGGGCAACTAATGAAAAACTGTTTTTT. This sequence encodes CASSRGQGATNEKLFF.

This clone appeared a single time. V usage is TRBV11-2 and J usage is TRBJ2-1; perhaps TRBD2 as D (5 bases). Trimming shortened V by 4 bases and J by 6 bases, and 16 bases separated the two germline ends. Looked up from germline, CDR1 is SGHAT and CDR2 is FQNNGV. The CDR3 length is 15 residues. CDR3 sequence reads: CASSSMGGFSNEQFF. CDR3 coding DNA: TGTGCCAGCAGCTCTATGGGCGGGTTCAGCAATGAGCAGTTCTTC.